This T cell receptor (beta chain) was sequenced in a study of T cells in Graves' hyperthyroidism and ophthalmopathy. There were TCR beta CDR3 regions amplified from RNA transcripts. A set of HTBI primers served as the primers for a first-round RT-PCR of the TCR CDR3. Using its own MiXCR run on the multiplex PCR reads, TCRdb lists one record per CDR3 protein. The sample includes about 500,000 distinct CDR3 sequences, about 16% seen only once; the top ten take about 29%. The study based diagnoses on clinical symptoms, serum thyroxine and TRAb, thyroid ultrasound and orbital computed tomography. V gave up 8 bases and J gave up 3 bases; unmatched junction bases: 6. This CDR3 has 13 residues. This clonotype was detected ten times or more.

This chain links TRBV12-3 or TRBV12-4 with TRBJ1-1; 7 nucleotides agree with TRBD1. This receptor was obtained from a woman aged 25-40 years with Graves' ophthalmopathy. The source material was blood. DNA for the CDR3: TGTGCCAGCTCATTTCAGGGGGACACTGAAGCTTTCTTT. This encodes CASSFQGDTEAFF.